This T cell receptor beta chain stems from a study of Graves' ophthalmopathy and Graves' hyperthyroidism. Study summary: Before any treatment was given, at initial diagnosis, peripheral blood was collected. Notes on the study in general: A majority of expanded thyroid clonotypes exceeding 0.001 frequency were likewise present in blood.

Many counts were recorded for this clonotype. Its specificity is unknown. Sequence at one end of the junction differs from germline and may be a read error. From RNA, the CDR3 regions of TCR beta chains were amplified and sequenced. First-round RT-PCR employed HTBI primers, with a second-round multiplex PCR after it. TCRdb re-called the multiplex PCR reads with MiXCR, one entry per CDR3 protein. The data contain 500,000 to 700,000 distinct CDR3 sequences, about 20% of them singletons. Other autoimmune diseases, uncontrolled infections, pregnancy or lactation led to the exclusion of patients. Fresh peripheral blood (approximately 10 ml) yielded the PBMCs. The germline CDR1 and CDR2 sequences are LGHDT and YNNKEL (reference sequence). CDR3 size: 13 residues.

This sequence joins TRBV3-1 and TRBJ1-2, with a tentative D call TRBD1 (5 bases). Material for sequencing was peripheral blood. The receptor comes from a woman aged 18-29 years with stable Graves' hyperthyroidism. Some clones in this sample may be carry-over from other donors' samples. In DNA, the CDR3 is TGTGCCAGCACACCGGGACCTAATTATGGCTACACCTTC. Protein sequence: CASTPGPNYGYTF.